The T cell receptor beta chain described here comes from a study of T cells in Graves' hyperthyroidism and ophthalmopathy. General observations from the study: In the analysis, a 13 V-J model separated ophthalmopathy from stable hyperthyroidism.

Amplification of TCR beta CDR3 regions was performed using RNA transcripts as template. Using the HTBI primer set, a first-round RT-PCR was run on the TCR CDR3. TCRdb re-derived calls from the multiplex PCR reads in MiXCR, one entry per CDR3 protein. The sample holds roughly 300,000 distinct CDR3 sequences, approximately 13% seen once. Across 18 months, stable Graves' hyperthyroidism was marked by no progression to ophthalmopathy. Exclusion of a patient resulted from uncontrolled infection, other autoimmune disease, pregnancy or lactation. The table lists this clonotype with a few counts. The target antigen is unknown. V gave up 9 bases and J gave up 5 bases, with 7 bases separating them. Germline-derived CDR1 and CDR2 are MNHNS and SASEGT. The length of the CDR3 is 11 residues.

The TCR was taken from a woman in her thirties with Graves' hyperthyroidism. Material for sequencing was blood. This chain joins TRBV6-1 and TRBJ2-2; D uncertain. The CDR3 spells CASAATGELFF. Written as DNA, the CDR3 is TGTGCCAGTGCTGCGACCGGGGAGCTGTTTTTT.